This T cell receptor beta chain was recovered during a study of shared clonotypes between healthy human individuals (dated by TCRdb to between 2020 and 2021). Turning to the overall study: The cohort comprised a couple of women and three men aged 18 to 49 years. For each donor, CD4 naive and CD4 memory were each given three plates, CD8 naive was given two plates, and CD8 memory was given one plate. Blood TCR repertoires of a handful of healthy adults were deeply sequenced to estimate repertoire size and the extent of clonotype sharing between individuals. To increase sequencing depth and limit assay-specific biases, different laboratories used diverse techniques to prepare libraries and sequence TCR repertoires. Per donor, leukapheresis produced somewhere between about 0.94 and 9 billion PBMCs.

The germline V gene encodes CDR1 SGHTA and CDR2 FQGTGA. The germline V and J ends show losses of 5 bases and 4 bases respectively, and no gene match explains 7 bases of the junction. Spanning cysteine to phenylalanine, the CDR3 consists of 15 amino acids. Only the CDR3 part of the read is kept: 45 bases, read in frame from the first base. Using the deep immunoSEQ assay, multiplex PCR amplified TCR CDR3 regions from genomic DNA. For each cell subset, the extracted genomic DNA was distributed evenly across all wells of several immunoSEQ 96-well plates, and each plate served as one replicate. For sorted subsets, about 0.2 ug genomic DNA, equal to tens of thousands of T cell genomes, was loaded into each replicate PCR. Purified libraries were measured with a Qubit 3.0 fluorometer, size-checked on a Bioanalyzer 2100, and measured again with the KAPA Library Quantification kit. Every immunoSEQ 96-well plate was sequenced on a separate single-read 150-cycle Illumina NextSeq 550 flow cell. Per the authors' processing: The immunoSEQ output contained only junctional sequences without quality scores, so filtering could not match that applied to full-length reads. Sequences were annotated with PyIR, a Python wrapper for IgBLAST v1.9, using IMGT germline references to assign V/J genes and CDR3. Reads were filtered out if the reads had weak V/J assignments (E-value above 1e-6), no CDR3, stop codons, out-of-frame junctions, or ambiguous translated residues. V3J clonotypes were defined as sequences sharing an identical inferred V gene, J gene, and CDR3 amino acid sequence. The percentage overlap between two repertoires was calculated by dividing the number of shared unique clonotypes by the size of the smaller repertoire. Repertoire richness was assessed with RTK rarefaction, the Chao1 estimator, and Recon v2.1 estimates of unobserved clonotypes. Generation probabilities were computed with OLGA for all TCRbeta clonotypes obtained by the gDNA method from four donors. In TCRdb, the immuneACCESS table is reduced to in-frame sequences with V and J assigned. These tables do not hold every clone; where another copy was compared, an unresolved V gene accounts for under half, and the others remain unexplained. From that table come the V and J calls and clone size; the DNA was used to work out D and trimming. The sample table holds around 510,000 clones, of which approximately 94% were seen once. Approximately 0.067% of the sample lies in the top ten.

Turning to this clone: Its binding antigen is unknown. Base-call qualities are not available, and no considerably larger clone is one nucleotide away.

The donors were healthy, HIV-negative adults who had no recently reported acute infections or vaccinations. Only Caucasian adults living in Nashville, Tennessee, USA were represented among the donors. CD4+ T cells were enriched by magnetic negative selection, after which naive cells were positively selected on CD45RA and the negative fraction was taken as the memory subset. Blood was obtained by leukapheresis, after which PBMCs were separated by Ficoll-Histopaque density gradient centrifugation and cryopreserved in liquid nitrogen vapor phase. Purity and quantity of every magnetically sorted T cell population were checked by analytical flow cytometry. Each sorted fraction had its genomic DNA isolated and then quantified by UV absorbance on a Nanodrop 2000c. What the work shows at the level of the full study, not this receptor alone: When a few donors were compared, the shared fraction of clonotypes was around 4.6% for naive CD4, about 4% for naive CD8, 2% to 2.5% for memory CD4, and less than 0.45% for memory CD8. Because the study included a small number of donors, the genetic and exposure-history diversity represented was limited. Clonotypes shared by all four sorted-subset donors showed higher generation probabilities than non-shared clonotypes. Sampling was restricted to blood, and TCR repertoires in tissue are likely to differ from TCR repertoires in blood. Pairwise subsampling led to the expectation that sequencing depth would affect the degree of clonotype sharing among donors. Even with the large sequencing depth, rarefaction of the sorted-subset datasets indicated that sequencing was incomplete. Estimated clonotype richness was generally larger for naive than for memory subsets.

This sequence originates from a young woman in good health. The V and J genes are TRBV7-3 and TRBJ2-3; 9 of the junction bases match TRBD1. The material sequenced was naive CD4+ T cells sorted from blood. The sample's cell subset or site label, in plain terms: CD45RA+ positively selected. The nucleotides read TGTGCCAGCAGCCATAACGGGACAGGGCCAGATACGCAGTATTTT. Its amino acids are CASSHNGTGPDTQYF. Supplemented by the reference TRBV7-3 and TRBJ2-3 proteins around the CDR3, the complete variable domain is GAGVSQTPSNKVTEKGKYVELRCDPISGHTALYWYRQSLGQGPEFLIYFQGTGAADDSGLPNDRFFAVRPEGSVSTLKIQRTERGDSAVYLCASSHNGTGPDTQYFGPGTRLTVL.